Below are 24 T cell receptor beta chains sequenced from a single sample in a study of T cells in Graves' hyperthyroidism and ophthalmopathy. TCR beta CDR3 regions were amplified from RNA. A first-round RT-PCR of the TCR CDR3 used the HTBI primer set. TCRdb re-derived calls from the multiplex PCR reads in MiXCR, one entry per CDR3 protein. Of about 270,000 distinct CDR3 sequences listed, about 20% are singletons. The material sequenced was blood. These receptors originate from a young man with Graves' ophthalmopathy.

This chain uses TRBV11-3 with TRBJ1-5, with 7 nucleotides matching TRBD1. J was trimmed by 5 bases and V by 6 bases; bases with no gene match: 7. This CDR3 is 14 amino acids long. CDR1 and CDR2 from the germline V gene are SGHNT and YENEEA. The CDR3 is CASSLRQGYQPQHF. In DNA form, the CDR3 reads TGTGCCAGCAGTCTTCGACAGGGCTATCAGCCCCAGCATTTT. The variable domain in full, completed from reference TRBV11-3 and TRBJ1-5, reads EAGVVQSPRYKIIEKKQPVAFWCNPISGHNTLYWYLQNLGQGPELLIRYENEEAVDDSQLPKDRFSAERLKGVDSTLKIQPAELGDSAVYLCASSLRQGYQPQHFGDGTRLSIL.

This clonotype was recorded at least ten times. The CDR3 coding sequence is TGTGCCAGCAGTTTCTTGGGACTCTCAAATGAGCAGTTCTTC. Amino acids: CASSFLGLSNEQFF. J is TRBJ2-1 and V is TRBV28; possible D gene TRBD2, 6 bases. V shed 3 bases and J shed 7 bases, with 13 bases lying between them. Germline CDR1 is MDHEN and CDR2 is SYDVKM. The CDR3 sequence is 14 residues long.

This clonotype was detected many times. The chain couples TRBV11-3 to TRBJ2-1; D is perhaps TRBD2 (5 bases). The V gene lost 4 bases and the J gene lost 2 bases, with 18 bases spanning the gap. CDR3 size: 17 residues. The V gene's germline CDR1 is SGHNT and CDR2 YENEEA. The CDR3 region is CASSSLTGDQTYNEQFF. For the CDR3, the DNA is TGTGCCAGCAGCTCCCTTACCGGGGATCAGACCTACAATGAGCAGTTCTTC.

This clonotype has a count of ten or more. The chain links TRBV2 to TRBJ2-5; TRBD2 agrees at 8 bases. The V gene's germline CDR1 is SNHLY and CDR2 FYNNEI. CDR3 length: 13 amino acids. V shed 6 bases, J shed 2 bases, and the junction held 2 bases outside the gene matches. The CDR3 protein is CASRLAEQETQYF. The CDR3 DNA reads TGTGCCAGCAGACTAGCGGAACAAGAGACCCAGTACTTC. The variable domain in full, completed from reference TRBV2 and TRBJ2-5, reads EPEVTQTPSHQVTQMGQEVILRCVPISNHLYFYWYRQILGQKVEFLVSFYNNEISEKSEIFDDQFSVERPDGSNFTLKIRSTKLEDSAMYFCASRLAEQETQYFGPGTRLLVL.

This chain connects TRBV10-3 to TRBJ1-1, with 10 bases matching TRBD1. The CDR3 covers 16 residues. The germline CDR1 and CDR2 sequences are ENHRY and SYGVKD. V dropped 6 bases and J dropped 1; count of bases not matched to a gene: 8. The CDR3 DNA reads as TGTGCCATCAGCCTAGGGACAGGGGCTACGAACACTGAAGCTTTCTTT. This gives the protein CAISLGTGATNTEAFF.

This sequence joins TRBV6-1 and TRBJ1-4, with 9 bases fitting TRBD1. After removal of 6 bases from V and 6 bases from J, the junction contained 11 bases not matched to a gene. Germline loops: CDR1 MNHNS, CDR2 SASEGT. The CDR3 extends over 16 amino acids. This CDR3 reads CASRKPGQGQDEKLFF. The CDR3, as DNA: TGTGCCAGCAGAAAACCGGGACAGGGCCAGGATGAAAAACTGTTTTTT.

The V and J genes are TRBV19 and TRBJ2-2; weak D call: TRBD1 (6 bases). Germline assignment: CDR1 LNHDA and CDR2 SQIVND (reference sequence). V was trimmed by 7 bases and J by 5 bases, leaving 17 bases between them. This CDR3 is 15 amino acids long. CDR3: CASTRGQRATGELFF. As DNA, the CDR3 is TGTGCCAGTACGAGAGGACAGAGGGCAACCGGGGAGCTGTTTTTT.

This clonotype was seen ten or more times. The chain uses TRBV5-1 and TRBJ1-2, with D possibly matching TRBD1 (5 bases). Trimming left V 5 bases short and J 4 bases short, with 15 bases between. The CDR3 extends over 14 amino acids. The germline gives CDR1 SGHRS, CDR2 YFSETQ. DNA for the CDR3: TGCGCCAGCAGTGATATCTCAGGGACCTATGGCTACACCTTC. As protein: CASSDISGTYGYTF. Looking up the rest from reference TRBV5-1 and TRBJ1-2 gives the full variable domain: KAGVTQTPRYLIKTRGQQVTLSCSPISGHRSVSWYQQTPGQGLQFLFEYFSETQRNKGNFPGRFSGRQFSNSRSEMNVSTLELGDSALYLCASSDISGTYGYTFGSGTRLTVV.

J is TRBJ2-1 and V is TRBV19; 7 nucleotides match TRBD2. CDR3 length: 15 amino acids. Losses at the gene ends were 10 bases for V and 2 bases for J; bases not matched to a gene: 11. Germline assignment: CDR1 LNHDA and CDR2 SQIVND (reference sequence). CDR3 nucleotide sequence: TGTGCCACCGAACTTACTAGCGCGACCTACAATGAGCAGTTCTTC. It yields the protein CATELTSATYNEQFF.

This clonotype was detected a few times. The chain recombines TRBV9 with TRBJ2-1; 9 bases line up with TRBD2. Per the germline V gene, CDR1 is SGDLS and CDR2 is YYNGEE. The CDR3 sequence is 16 residues long. With 0 bases clipped from V and 4 bases from J, the junction kept 5 bases outside the gene matches. CDR3 sequence reads: CASSVELAGGYNEQFF. For the CDR3, the DNA is TGTGCCAGCAGCGTAGAGTTGGCGGGAGGGTACAATGAGCAGTTCTTC.

This clonotype occurred many times. V is TRBV20-1 and J is TRBJ2-7; 16 nucleotides align to TRBD2. The ends lost 1 base at V and 7 bases at J; junction bases unmatched: 7. This CDR3 has 16 amino acids. Per germline, CDR1 DFQATT and CDR2 SNEGSKA (reference sequence). The CDR3 bases are TGCAGTGCTAGAGCGGGACTAGCGGGAGGGTTGGGTGAGCAGTACTTC. Its protein product is CSARAGLAGGLGEQYF.

This clonotype was detected many times. The rearrangement uses TRBV30 and TRBJ2-5; 10 nucleotides align to TRBD2. From germline, CDR1 is GTSNPN and CDR2 SVGIG (reference sequence). The CDR3 totals 13 residues. The CDR3 spells CARTSGNQETQYF. The CDR3 region has the DNA TGTGCTCGGACTAGCGGAAACCAAGAGACCCAGTACTTC. The variable domain in full, with the rest retrieved from reference TRBV30 and TRBJ2-5, is SQTIHQWPATLVQPVGSPLSLECTVEGTSNPNLYWYRQAAGRGLQLLFYSVGIGQISSEVPQNLSASRPQDRQFILSSKKLLLSDSGFYLCARTSGNQETQYFGPGTRLLVL.

The sample holds a few counts of this clonotype. The gene calls are TRBV6-1 and TRBJ1-1; TRBD1 might be the D (6 bases). V was trimmed by 5 bases and J by 2 bases, leaving 15 bases between them. In germline, CDR1 is MNHNS, CDR2 SASEGT. This CDR3 contains 15 residues. CDR3 nucleotide sequence: TGTGCCAGCAGTATACTACAGGGTAGAAACACTGAAGCTTTCTTT. Translated: CASSILQGRNTEAFF.

This clonotype was picked up a small number of times. The chain couples TRBV20-1 to TRBJ2-4; 10 bases match TRBD1. V trimming: 6 bases; J trimming: 8 bases; junction bases outside the gene matches: 10. CDR1 and CDR2 (germline): DFQATT, SNEGSKA (reference sequence). The CDR3 length is 14 residues. The DNA of the CDR3 is TGCAGTGCCAGTCAGAGGGACAGGGGTGACATTCAGTACTTC. It is translated as CSASQRDRGDIQYF.

This rearrangement joins TRBV5-1 to TRBJ1-6; no clear D gene. The CDR3 runs to 13 residues. V was shortened by 0 bases and J by 10 bases, with 8 bases between the two germline ends. CDR1 SGHRS and CDR2 YFSETQ come from the germline V gene. The CDR3 protein is CASSLGLDSPLHF. DNA of the CDR3: TGCGCCAGCAGCTTGGGTTTGGACTCACCCCTCCACTTT.

This clonotype has only a few counts. V usage is TRBV24-1 and J usage is TRBJ2-5; the match to TRBD2 covers 7 bases. CDR1 and CDR2 from the germline V gene are KGHDR and SFDVKD. V lost 4 bases and J lost 5; bases outside the gene matches: 12. This CDR3 is 16 amino acids long. CDR3 sequence (DNA): TGTGCCACCAGTGACTTTGGGGCGGGAGCGACGGAGACCCAGTACTTC. This translates into CATSDFGAGATETQYF.

This clonotype appeared many times. The chain has TRBV9 and TRBJ2-7; 10 positions match TRBD2. V dropped 0 bases and J dropped 5; count of bases not matched to a gene: 8. The V gene's germline CDR1 is SGDLS and CDR2 YYNGEE. The CDR3 totals 16 residues. Here the CDR3 reads CASSVEVGLAGDEQYF. In nucleotides, the CDR3 is TGTGCCAGCAGCGTAGAAGTGGGTCTAGCGGGAGACGAGCAGTACTTC.

This clonotype has at least ten counts. The V gene is TRBV6-5, the J gene TRBJ2-5; 11 bases match TRBD1. Trimming removed 2 bases from V and 7 bases from J; junction bases left unmatched: 12. The V gene's germline CDR1 is MNHEY and CDR2 SVGAGI. The CDR3 is 17 amino acids. CDR3 loop: CASSYEYRDRGSGTQYF. The CDR3 DNA reads as TGTGCCAGCAGTTACGAGTACCGGGACAGGGGGAGTGGGACCCAGTACTTC.

CDR3 nucleotides: TGTGCCAGCAGCCCAACGACTAGCGGGGGGACAGATACGCAGTATTTT. It encodes CASSPTTSGGTDTQYF. The chain carries TRBV7-9 and TRBJ2-3; 13 bases fit TRBD2. The length of the CDR3 is 16 residues. The germline gives CDR1 SEHNR, CDR2 FQNEAQ (reference sequence). Trimming took 5 bases from V and 3 from J; bases not matched to a gene: 5.

The CDR3 reads CASSTRPSRLFF. The CDR3 nucleotides read TGTGCCAGCAGCACGCGGCCTTCCCGGCTGTTTTTT. The J gene is TRBJ2-2, the V gene TRBV14, with D unresolved. Germline CDR1 SGHDN, CDR2 FVKESK. The length of the CDR3 is 12 residues. The V and J ends lost 5 bases and 13 bases respectively, with 14 bases between them.

This clonotype was found once. The CDR3 nucleotides read TGTGCCAGTAGTATGGGGACAGGGGCTTCACCCCTCCACTTT. Amino acid sequence: CASSMGTGASPLHF. The rearrangement uses TRBV19 and TRBJ1-6; 10 positions match TRBD1. Losses at the gene ends were 3 bases for V and 9 bases for J; bases not matched to a gene: 2. The CDR3 extends over 14 amino acids. Germline CDR1 LNHDA, CDR2 SQIVND (reference sequence).

The J gene is TRBJ2-5, the V gene TRBV5-1, with 7 positions matching TRBD2. V dropped 1 base and J dropped 5; count of bases not matched to a gene: 5. This CDR3 has 14 residues. Germline V gene lookup returns CDR1 SGHRS and CDR2 YFSETQ. Here the CDR3 DNA reads TGCGCCAGCAGCTTGCATCCAGCGGGGGAGACCCAGTACTTC. Translating it yields CASSLHPAGETQYF.

This clonotype was picked up many times. This sequence joins TRBV13 and TRBJ2-3; D is perhaps TRBD2 (6 bases). V gave up 3 bases and J gave up 2 bases, with 18 bases separating them. Germline CDR1 and CDR2: PRHDT and FYEKMQ (reference sequence). CDR3 length: 17 amino acids. CDR3 in amino acids: CASSFYRLGEHTDTQYF. The CDR3 bases are TGTGCCAGCAGCTTTTACCGACTAGGTGAACACACAGATACGCAGTATTTT.

This clonotype was counted only a few times. This chain connects TRBV7-9 to TRBJ2-2, with 14 positions matching TRBD2. From germline, CDR1 is SEHNR and CDR2 FQNEAQ (reference sequence). The CDR3 totals 19 residues. V shed 6 bases, J shed 4 bases, and the junction held 13 bases outside the gene matches. The CDR3, as DNA: TGTGCCAGCAGTTTTCCGAGGACTAGCGGGAGGTTCAGCACCGGGGAGCTGTTTTTT. This translates into CASSFPRTSGRFSTGELFF. The complete variable domain, with remaining parts taken from reference TRBV7-9 and TRBJ2-2, reads DTGVSQNPRHKITKRGQNVTFRCDPISEHNRLYWYRQTLGQGPEFLTYFQNEAQLEKSRLLSDRFSAERPKGSFSTLEIQRTEQGDSAMYLCASSFPRTSGRFSTGELFFGEGSRLTVL.